Listed below are T cell receptor beta chains from one sample, sequenced in a study of blood T cell repertoires in COVID-19. Profiled with immunoSEQ multiplex PCR; TCRdb holds only in-frame clones, not every one. Here the sample spans 150,000 or so clones, approximately 80% being singletons. The specimen sequenced was PBMCs or T cells enriched from blood (not recorded which). The receptors were gathered from a man aged 45-60 years who had recovered from COVID-19. Each CDR3 is given with its conserved first and last residue. D genes are given only for firm matches. For some rows the clone size is stated as once, few or many, or as a class when expanded; others skip it.

d_gene,v_gene,abundance,j_gene,CDR3aa,CDR3nt
TRBD2,TRBV5-1,-,TRBJ2-7,CASRNLAGGRAEEQYF,TGCGCCAGCAGGAACCTAGCCGGCGGGAGGGCCGAAGAGCAGTACTTC
-,TRBV7-9,few,TRBJ2-1,CASSLQGGEQFF,TGTGCCAGCAGCTTACAGGGAGGTGAGCAGTTCTTC
TRBD1,TRBV27,-,TRBJ1-5,CASSFTGGGGNQPQHF,TGTGCCAGCAGTTTTACAGGGGGAGGGGGCAATCAGCCCCAGCATTTT
TRBD1,TRBV5-1,-,TRBJ2-7,CASSPGTVAYEQYF,TGCGCCAGCAGCCCCGGGACAGTAGCCTACGAGCAGTACTTC
TRBD2,TRBV7-3,-,TRBJ2-3,CASSPRAGGSTDTQYF,TGTGCCAGCAGCCCCAGAGCGGGGGGGAGCACAGATACGCAGTATTTT
TRBD2,TRBV27,-,TRBJ2-2,CASSFRVAGGNTGELFF,TGTGCCAGCAGTTTTAGAGTAGCGGGAGGAAACACCGGGGAGCTGTTTTTT
TRBD1,TRBV5-1,-,TRBJ1-1,CASSPGGQGNTEAFF,TGCGCCAGCAGCCCTGGGGGACAGGGGAACACTGAAGCTTTCTTT
-,TRBV6-5,-,TRBJ2-1,CASIPGVGSYTEQFF,TGTGCCAGCATTCCCGGGGTTGGTTCTTACACTGAGCAGTTCTTC
-,TRBV14,-,TRBJ2-2,CASSQIGVGTGELFF,TGTGCCAGCAGCCAAATCGGGGTCGGCACCGGGGAGCTGTTTTTT
-,TRBV28,-,TRBJ2-3,CASSLSEGTDTQYF,TGTGCCAGCAGTTTATCGGAGGGGACAGATACGCAGTATTTT
-,TRBV3-1/TRBV3-2,-,TRBJ1-5,CASSQDVSPNQPQHF,TGTGCCAGCAGCCAAGATGTCAGTCCCAATCAGCCCCAGCATTTT
-,TRBV7-2,-,TRBJ1-6,CASSFGGLGNSPLHF,TGTGCCAGCAGCTTCGGGGGGCTGGGAAATTCACCCCTCCACTTT
TRBD2,TRBV28,-,TRBJ2-1,CASGGLAGLSSYNEQFF,TGTGCCAGCGGGGGACTAGCGGGACTGAGCTCCTACAATGAGCAGTTCTTC
TRBD2,TRBV6-2/TRBV6-3,-,TRBJ2-1,CASTPNWGLAGINEQFF,TGTGCCAGCACCCCCAACTGGGGACTAGCGGGGATCAATGAGCAGTTCTTC
TRBD1,TRBV6-5,-,TRBJ2-7,CASIRDRSSYEQYF,TGTGCCAGCATCAGGGACAGGAGCTCCTACGAGCAGTACTTC
TRBD1,TRBV19,-,TRBJ1-6,CASSNRQGLEEAPLHF,TGTGCCAGTAGTAACAGACAGGGCCTGGAGGAGGCACCCCTCCACTTT
TRBD2,TRBV4-1,-,TRBJ2-7,CASSPGGTSTYEQYF,TGCGCCAGCAGCCCGGGGGGGACAAGTACCTACGAGCAGTACTTC
-,TRBV6-4,-,TRBJ2-1,CASSPGDNNEQFF,TGTGCCAGCAGTCCCGGGGACAACAATGAGCAGTTCTTC
TRBD2,TRBV4-1,-,TRBJ2-3,CASSPLGSGGTDTQYF,TGCGCCAGCAGCCCGCTTGGTAGCGGGGGAACAGATACGCAGTATTTT
-,TRBV6-1,-,TRBJ1-1,CASSEDRNTEAFF,TGTGCCAGCAGTGAGGACAGGAACACTGAAGCTTTCTTT
TRBD2,TRBV3-1/TRBV3-2,-,TRBJ2-2,CASSPQTSGNTGELFF,TGTGCCAGCAGCCCCCAGACTAGCGGGAACACCGGGGAGCTGTTTTTT
TRBD2,TRBV6-4,-,TRBJ2-1,CASSEGTSGYNEQFF,TGTGCCAGCAGTGAGGGGACTAGCGGTTACAATGAGCAGTTCTTC
TRBD2,TRBV7-6,-,TRBJ2-7,CASSLAPPSGGSLSYEQYF,TGTGCCAGCAGCTTAGCGCCCCCTAGCGGGGGATCTCTCTCCTACGAGCAGTACTTC
-,TRBV7-9,-,TRBJ2-1,CASSPPLGANNEQFF,TGTGCCAGCAGCCCACCCCTAGGCGCCAACAATGAGCAGTTCTTC
TRBD2,TRBV10-1,-,TRBJ2-7,CASTSGGFYEQYF,TGCGCCAGCACTAGCGGGGGGTTTTACGAGCAGTACTTC
-,TRBV5-4,-,TRBJ1-1,CASSLAVSGGTEAFF,TGTGCCAGCAGCTTGGCCGTTTCGGGGGGCACTGAAGCTTTCTTT
TRBD1,TRBV7-2,once,TRBJ1-3,CASSPTGVSGNTIYF,TGTGCCAGCAGCCCAACAGGGGTCTCTGGAAACACCATATATTTT
-,TRBV5-6,-,TRBJ2-5,CASSLRFRFETQYF,TGTGCCAGCAGCTTGAGGTTCAGGTTCGAGACCCAGTACTTC
TRBD2,TRBV7-6,-,TRBJ2-1,CASSLAIRASGRSNNEQFF,TGTGCCAGCAGCTTAGCGATTCGGGCTAGCGGGAGGTCCAACAATGAGCAGTTCTTC
-,TRBV6-5,-,TRBJ2-7,CASISGQTLHF,TGTGCCAGCATAAGCGGGCAGACCTTGCACTTC
TRBD1,TRBV9,-,TRBJ1-3,CASSVVDRVSGNTIYF,TGTGCCAGCAGCGTAGTTGACAGGGTGTCTGGAAACACCATATATTTT
TRBD2,TRBV4-1,-,TRBJ2-2,CASSQDIVVAGGNTGELFF,TGCGCCAGCAGCCAAGATATCGTGGTAGCGGGAGGTAACACCGGGGAGCTGTTTTTT
-,TRBV5-1,few,TRBJ2-7,CASSRVGGPTYEQYF,TGCGCCAGCTCTCGGGTGGGGGGACCCACCTACGAGCAGTACTTC
TRBD1,TRBV7-8,-,TRBJ2-7,CASSTAGGLQYF,TGTGCCAGCAGCACAGCAGGGGGATTGCAGTACTTC
TRBD2,TRBV27,-,TRBJ2-2,CASSGRVYTGELFF,TGTGCCAGCAGCGGGAGGGTCTACACCGGGGAGCTGTTTTTT
-,TRBV12-5,-,TRBJ1-2,CASGLQGNYGYTF,TGTGCTAGTGGTTTGCAGGGAAACTATGGCTACACCTTC